Listed here is a single TCR beta chain. Treatment locations for all participants with HIV were in the United States. This entry belongs to a study of long-term antiretroviral therapy in people with HIV. It was version v3.0 of the immunoSEQ assay that was run at survey level. Sequencing had a target that covered about 35,000-55,000 T-cell genomes per sample. Sequencing was performed with immunoSEQ multiplex PCR; in TCRdb, only in-frame clones are kept and a portion is missing. The repertoire holds around 25,000 clones, with roughly 76% as singletons. Trimming cost V 4 bases and J 0 bases, with 10 bases left between them. CDR1 is LGHNA, CDR2 YSLEER, per germline. The CDR3 spans 15 residues.

This sample comprised unsorted PBMCs, obtained 1.1 years before starting antiretroviral therapy. This TCR was recovered from a woman aged 40 to 55 with HIV. This chain joins TRBV4-3 and TRBJ1-5, with D hard to call. This CDR3 is CASSLRFLSNQPQHF. DNA of the CDR3: TGCGCCAGCAGCCTACGGTTCCTTAGCAATCAGCCCCAGCATTTT.